A single sample is the source of the 14 T cell receptor beta chains below, sequenced in a study of cytomegalovirus exposure and HLA in healthy donors. The study ran its PCR with 60 Vbeta and 13 Jbeta primers. Some clones are missing from TCRdb's copy, which holds only in-frame ones; the method was immunoSEQ multiplex PCR. This repertoire includes fewer than 150,000 clones. Sequenced: PBMCs. The receptors were sampled from a man younger than 30 in good health and CMV-seronegative.

The V gene is TRBV29-1, the J gene TRBJ1-2; D gene uncertain. The CDR3 is 12 amino acids. CDR1 is SQVTM, CDR2 ANQGSEA, per germline. V gave up 7 bases and J gave up 1 base, with 10 bases separating them. The CDR3 DNA is TGCAGCGCGGAACAGAATAACTATGGCTACACCTTC. This sequence encodes CSAEQNNYGYTF.

The gene calls are TRBV30 and TRBJ1-2; tentatively, D is TRBD1 (6 bases). The germline V gene has CDR1 GTSNPN and CDR2 SVGIG (reference sequence). The ends were cut back, 4 bases at V and 8 bases at J, with 20 bases in the middle. This CDR3 contains 14 residues. CDR3 sequence reads: CAWKRDTYSRGYTF. The CDR3 nucleotides read TGTGCCTGGAAGCGGGACACCTATTCGAGGGGCTACACCTTC.

This chain uses TRBV5-1 with TRBJ1-1; 8 bases are shared with TRBD1. The J segment lost 3 bases and the V segment lost 3 bases, leaving 10 bases of the junction unmatched. This CDR3 has 16 residues. Germline CDR1 SGHRS, CDR2 YFSETQ. The CDR3 reads CASSWDRPPGDTEAFF. The CDR3 nucleotides are TGCGCCAGCAGCTGGGACAGGCCCCCTGGGGACACTGAAGCTTTCTTT.

This CDR3 reads CASSLEVTSSYNEQFF. CDR3 DNA sequence: TGCGCCAGCAGCTTGGAAGTCACTAGCTCCTACAATGAGCAGTTCTTC. The chain joins TRBV5-1 to TRBJ2-1; D possibly corresponds to TRBD2 (5 bases). This CDR3 comprises 16 residues. The germline CDR1 and CDR2 sequences are SGHRS and YFSETQ. V was cut by 0 bases and J by 0 bases, with 10 bases left in between.

V and J are TRBV11-2 and TRBJ1-1; D call uncertain. The V end lost 3 bases, the J end lost 4 bases, and 12 bases lay between the germline ends. CDR3 length: 14 amino acids. Germline lookup yields CDR1 SGHAT and CDR2 FQNNGV. CDR3 sequence: CASSFEVGGTEAFF. DNA for the CDR3: TGTGCCAGCAGCTTTGAGGTGGGTGGCACTGAAGCTTTCTTT.

The genes are TRBV9 and TRBJ2-7; D gene ambiguous. V was clipped by 0 bases and J by 1 base, with 8 bases between them. The CDR3 totals 14 residues. Germline V gives CDR1 SGDLS, CDR2 YYNGEE. CDR3 sequence: CASSVGSFSYEQYF. The CDR3 DNA sequence: TGTGCCAGCAGCGTAGGGAGCTTTTCCTACGAGCAGTACTTC.

The chain carries TRBV30 and TRBJ1-5, with D unresolved. Trimming shortened V by 0 bases and J by 2 bases, and 8 bases separated the two germline ends. Germline values: CDR1 GTSNPN, CDR2 SVGIG (reference sequence). This CDR3 spans 14 amino acids. The CDR3 bases are TGTGCCTGGAGTGTTCCCTACGGCAATCAGCCCCAGCATTTT. Translating it yields CAWSVPYGNQPQHF.

V is TRBV7-9 and J is TRBJ1-1; TRBD1 is a possible D gene (6 bases). Germline V gene data show CDR1 as SEHNR and CDR2 as FQNEAQ (reference sequence). This CDR3 comprises 14 residues. V was pared by 5 bases and J by 1 base, with 11 bases between. Here the CDR3 reads CASSINRENTEAFF. CDR3 DNA sequence: TGTGCCAGCAGCATAAACAGGGAGAACACTGAAGCTTTCTTT.

This chain connects TRBV2 to TRBJ1-1; possibly TRBD1 for D (5 bases). CDR3 length equals 12 residues. Trimming took off 6 bases at V and 5 bases at J, with 10 bases between the two ends. Germline-derived CDR1 and CDR2 are SNHLY and FYNNEI. The CDR3 region is CASSERQTEAFF. The CDR3, as DNA: TGTGCCAGCAGCGAACGACAGACTGAAGCTTTCTTT.

The chain joins TRBV7-9 to TRBJ2-7; D might be TRBD2 (6 bases). V was shortened by 10 bases and J by 9 bases, with 16 bases between the two germline ends. The CDR3 spans 11 residues. The germline V gene encodes CDR1 SEHNR and CDR2 FQNEAQ (reference sequence). CDR3 in amino acids: CAIWGDSAQYF. DNA for the CDR3: TGTGCCATCTGGGGGGACTCTGCGCAGTACTTC.

The chain recombines TRBV13 with TRBJ1-2, with 7 bases fitting TRBD1. The CDR3 length is 13 residues. The junction had 8 bases not matched to a gene; V was cut back by 5 bases and J by 8 bases. Germline V gene lookup returns CDR1 PRHDT and CDR2 FYEKMQ (reference sequence). CDR3 in amino acids: CASSPTGLGGYTF. The CDR3 DNA follows: TGTGCCAGCAGCCCGACAGGGCTGGGGGGCTACACCTTC.

The chain carries TRBV27 and TRBJ1-1, with 7 bases fitting TRBD1. CDR3 size: 15 residues. The ends lost 6 bases at V and 0 bases at J; junction bases unmatched: 7. CDR1 and CDR2 (germline): MNHEY, SMNVEV (reference sequence). The CDR3 DNA is TGTGCCAGCAGCCCCACGACAGGGTTGAACACTGAAGCTTTCTTT. This translates into CASSPTTGLNTEAFF.

This rearrangement joins TRBV2 to TRBJ1-5, with D hard to call. Trimming took 2 bases from V and 0 from J, leaving 14 bases between them. The CDR3 runs 17 residues. The germline CDR1 and CDR2 sequences are SNHLY and FYNNEI. In DNA form, the CDR3 reads TGTGCCAGCAGTGAACGTGGAGTGGCGCTTAGCAATCAGCCCCAGCATTTT. Amino acids: CASSERGVALSNQPQHF.

The rearrangement links TRBV4-1 to TRBJ2-7; 8 bases match TRBD2. V was pared by 0 bases and J by 7 bases, with 5 bases of the junction left unmatched. Germline V gives CDR1 MGHRA, CDR2 YSYEKL. CDR3 length equals 14 residues. CDR3 nucleotide sequence: TGCGCCAGCAGCCAAGATGCGGGGGGACCTGAGCAGTACTTC. Protein: CASSQDAGGPEQYF.